Sequencing of this T cell receptor beta chain was carried out in a study of Tregs in tolerant kidney transplant recipients. Turning to the study itself: A 3-day belatacept mixed lymphocyte reaction, sometimes plus 5-day graft donor restimulation, preceded CD4+CD25+CD127- sorting. Antibodies separated recipient from donor cells.

Comment on this clone: The target antigen is unknown.

Study results and caveats: Expanding Tregs on activated donor B cells appeared to best identify donor-specific TCRbeta clones.

The data were produced by immunoSEQ multiplex PCR, yet TCRdb's version contains in-frame clones alone and is incomplete. The data show around 16,000 clones, about 61% seen once. The receptor's source is a human donor in good health. Input material: Tregs from blood cultured with allogeneic cells.

In nucleotides, the CDR3 is TGTGCCAGTAAAGGGTCGGACAGGGCTGTTGGAAACACCATATATTTT. Its protein product is CASKGSDRAVGNTIYF. This chain uses TRBV19 with TRBJ1-3; 8 nucleotides align to TRBD1. In germline, CDR1 is LNHDA, CDR2 SQIVND (reference sequence). CDR3 size: 16 residues. V dropped 7 bases and J dropped 3; count of bases not matched to a gene: 11.